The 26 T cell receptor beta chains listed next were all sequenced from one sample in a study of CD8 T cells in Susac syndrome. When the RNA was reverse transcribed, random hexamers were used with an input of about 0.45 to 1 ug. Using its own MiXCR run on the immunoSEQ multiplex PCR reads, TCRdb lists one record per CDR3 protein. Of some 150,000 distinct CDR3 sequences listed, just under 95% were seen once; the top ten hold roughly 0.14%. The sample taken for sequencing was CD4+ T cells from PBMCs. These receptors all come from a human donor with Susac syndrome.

The CDR3, as DNA: TGCAGTGCCGGACTAGCGGGTTATACGCAGTATTTT. It translates to CSAGLAGYTQYF. The chain is built from TRBV20-1 and TRBJ2-3; 11 bases align to TRBD2. Germline CDR1 is DFQATT and CDR2 is SNEGSKA (reference sequence). This CDR3 has 12 amino acids. Trimming removed 6 bases from V and 7 bases from J; junction bases left unmatched: 3.

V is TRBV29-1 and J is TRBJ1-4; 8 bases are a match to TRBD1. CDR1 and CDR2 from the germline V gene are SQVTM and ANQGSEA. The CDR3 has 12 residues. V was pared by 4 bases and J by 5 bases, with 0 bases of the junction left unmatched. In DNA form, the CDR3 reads TGCAGCGTTGGACAGGGGAATGAAAAACTGTTTTTT. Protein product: CSVGQGNEKLFF.

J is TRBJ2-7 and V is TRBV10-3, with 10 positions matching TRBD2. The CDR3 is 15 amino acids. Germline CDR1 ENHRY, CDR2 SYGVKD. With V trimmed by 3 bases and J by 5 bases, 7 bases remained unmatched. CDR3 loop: CAISEGVAGGNEQYF. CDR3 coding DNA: TGTGCCATCAGTGAAGGGGTAGCGGGAGGCAACGAGCAGTACTTC.

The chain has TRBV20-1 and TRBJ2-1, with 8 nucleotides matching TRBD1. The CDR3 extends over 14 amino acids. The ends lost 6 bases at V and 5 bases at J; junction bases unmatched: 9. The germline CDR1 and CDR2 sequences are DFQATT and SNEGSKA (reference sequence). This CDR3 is CSARGQGLNNEQFF. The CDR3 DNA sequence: TGCAGTGCCCGTGGACAGGGACTTAACAATGAGCAGTTCTTC.

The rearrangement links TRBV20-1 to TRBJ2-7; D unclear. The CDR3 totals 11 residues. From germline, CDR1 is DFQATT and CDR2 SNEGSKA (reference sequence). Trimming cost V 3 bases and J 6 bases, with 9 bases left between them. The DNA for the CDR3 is TGCAGTGCTAGGCCCCAGCTCGAGCAGTACTTC. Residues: CSARPQLEQYF.

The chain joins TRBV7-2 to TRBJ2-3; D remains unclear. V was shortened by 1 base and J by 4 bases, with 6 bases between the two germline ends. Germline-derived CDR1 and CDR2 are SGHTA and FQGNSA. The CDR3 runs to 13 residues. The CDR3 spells CASSLVGADTQYF. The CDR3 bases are TGTGCCAGCAGCTTAGTCGGAGCAGATACGCAGTATTTT.

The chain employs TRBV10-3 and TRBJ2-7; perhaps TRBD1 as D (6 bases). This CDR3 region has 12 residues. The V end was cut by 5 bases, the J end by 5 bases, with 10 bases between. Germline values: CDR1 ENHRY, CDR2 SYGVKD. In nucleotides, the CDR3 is TGTGCCATCAGTTGGGACATCAACGAGCAGTACTTC. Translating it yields CAISWDINEQYF.

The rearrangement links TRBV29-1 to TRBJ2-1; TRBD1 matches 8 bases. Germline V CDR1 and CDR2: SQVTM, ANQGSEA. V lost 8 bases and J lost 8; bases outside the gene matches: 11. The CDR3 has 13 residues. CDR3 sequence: CSLRDRSWDEQFF. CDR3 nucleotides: TGCAGCCTCCGGGACAGGAGCTGGGATGAGCAGTTCTTC.

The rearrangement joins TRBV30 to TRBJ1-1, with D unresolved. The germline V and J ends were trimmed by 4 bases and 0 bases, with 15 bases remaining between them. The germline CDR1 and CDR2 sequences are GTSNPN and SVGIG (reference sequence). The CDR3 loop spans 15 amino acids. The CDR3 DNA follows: TGTGCCTGGAACCTCGGGGAAGCCATGAACACTGAAGCTTTCTTT. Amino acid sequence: CAWNLGEAMNTEAFF.

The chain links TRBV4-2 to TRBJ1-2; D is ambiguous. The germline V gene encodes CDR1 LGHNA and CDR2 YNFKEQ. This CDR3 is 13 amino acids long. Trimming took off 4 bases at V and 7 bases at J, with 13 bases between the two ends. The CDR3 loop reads CASSPTSPGGYTF. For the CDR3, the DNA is TGTGCCAGCAGCCCTACGTCCCCGGGTGGCTACACCTTC.

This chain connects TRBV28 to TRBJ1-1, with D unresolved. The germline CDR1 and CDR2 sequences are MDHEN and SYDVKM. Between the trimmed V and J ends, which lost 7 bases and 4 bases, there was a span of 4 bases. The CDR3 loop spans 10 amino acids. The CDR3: CASIGTEAFF. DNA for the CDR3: TGTGCCAGCATAGGCACTGAAGCTTTCTTT.

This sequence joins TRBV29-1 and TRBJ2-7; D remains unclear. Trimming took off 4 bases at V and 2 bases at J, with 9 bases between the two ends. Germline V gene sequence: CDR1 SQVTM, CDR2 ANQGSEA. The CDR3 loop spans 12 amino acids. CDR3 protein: CSVGAPTYEQYF. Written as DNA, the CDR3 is TGCAGCGTTGGGGCTCCAACCTACGAGCAGTACTTC.

CDR3 coding DNA: TGCGCCAGCAGCCAAGTAAGGGAGAAGGAAAACATTCAGTACTTC. It codes for CASSQVREKENIQYF. J is TRBJ2-4 and V is TRBV4-1, with D maybe TRBD2 (5 bases). The germline V gene has CDR1 MGHRA and CDR2 YSYEKL. The CDR3 is 15 amino acids. With 1 base removed from V and 5 bases from J, the gap between germline ends came to 12 bases.

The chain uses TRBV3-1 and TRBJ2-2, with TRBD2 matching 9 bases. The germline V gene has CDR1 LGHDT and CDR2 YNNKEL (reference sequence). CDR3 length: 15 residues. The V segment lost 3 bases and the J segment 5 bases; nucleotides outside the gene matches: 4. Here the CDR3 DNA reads TGTGCCAGCAGCCACCCGGGACTAGCTACCGGGGAGCTGTTTTTT. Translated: CASSHPGLATGELFF.

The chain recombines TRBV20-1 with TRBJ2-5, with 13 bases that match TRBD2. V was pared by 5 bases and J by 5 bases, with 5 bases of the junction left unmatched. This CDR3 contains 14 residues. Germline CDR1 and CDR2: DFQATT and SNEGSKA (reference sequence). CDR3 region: CSAQLAGGLETQYF. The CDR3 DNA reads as TGCAGTGCTCAACTAGCGGGGGGGCTGGAGACCCAGTACTTC.

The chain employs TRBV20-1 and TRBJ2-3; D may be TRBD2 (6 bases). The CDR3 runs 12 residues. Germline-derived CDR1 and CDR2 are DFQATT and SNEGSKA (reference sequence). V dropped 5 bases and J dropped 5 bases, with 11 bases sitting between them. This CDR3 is CSAHRAGDTQYF. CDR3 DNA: TGCAGTGCTCACCGAGCGGGAGATACGCAGTATTTT.

In nucleotides, the CDR3 is TGCAGTGCTAGAGGGGACTTGGGGCAGTACTTC. This sequence encodes CSARGDLGQYF. The chain employs TRBV20-1 and TRBJ2-7; the D gene is possibly TRBD2 (6 bases). CDR1 is DFQATT, CDR2 SNEGSKA, per germline (reference sequence). The germline V and J ends were trimmed by 1 base and 9 bases, with 10 bases remaining between them. CDR3 length: 11 amino acids.

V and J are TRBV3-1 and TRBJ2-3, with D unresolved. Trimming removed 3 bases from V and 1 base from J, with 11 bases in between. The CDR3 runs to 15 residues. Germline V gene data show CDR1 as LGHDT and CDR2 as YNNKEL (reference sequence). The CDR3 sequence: CASSQVSWGTDTQYF. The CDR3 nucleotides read TGTGCCAGCAGCCAGGTATCGTGGGGCACAGATACGCAGTATTTT.

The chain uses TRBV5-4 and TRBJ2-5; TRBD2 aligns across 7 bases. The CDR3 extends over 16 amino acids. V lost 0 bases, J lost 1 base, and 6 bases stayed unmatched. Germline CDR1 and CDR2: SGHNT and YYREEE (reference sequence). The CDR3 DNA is TGTGCCAGCAGCTTGGATGGCGGGAGCGCCCAAGAGACCCAGTACTTC. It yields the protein CASSLDGGSAQETQYF.

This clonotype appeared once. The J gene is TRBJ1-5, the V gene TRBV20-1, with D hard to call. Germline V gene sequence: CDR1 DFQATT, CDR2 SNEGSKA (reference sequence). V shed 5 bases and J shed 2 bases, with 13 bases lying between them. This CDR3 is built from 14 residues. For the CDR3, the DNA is TGCAGTGCTGTGACCCTCACGGGCAATCAGCCCCAGCATTTT. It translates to CSAVTLTGNQPQHF.

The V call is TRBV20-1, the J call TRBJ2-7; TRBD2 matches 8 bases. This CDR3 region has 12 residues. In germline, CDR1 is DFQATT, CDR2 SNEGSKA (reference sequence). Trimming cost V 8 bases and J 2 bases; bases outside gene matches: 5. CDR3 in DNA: TGCAGTTTTAGCGGGATGACCTACGAGCAGTACTTC. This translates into CSFSGMTYEQYF.

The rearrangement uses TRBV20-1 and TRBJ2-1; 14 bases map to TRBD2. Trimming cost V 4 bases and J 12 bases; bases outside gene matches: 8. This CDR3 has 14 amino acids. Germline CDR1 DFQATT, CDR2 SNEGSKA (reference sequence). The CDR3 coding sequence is TGCAGTGCTATACCTGGGACTAGCGGGGGCGGGCAGTTCTTC. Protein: CSAIPGTSGGGQFF.

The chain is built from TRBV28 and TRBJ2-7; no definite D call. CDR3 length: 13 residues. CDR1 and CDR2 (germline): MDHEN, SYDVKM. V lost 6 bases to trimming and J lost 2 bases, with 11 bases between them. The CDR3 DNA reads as TGTGCCAGCAGGAGGCAGTCAGCCTACGAGCAGTACTTC. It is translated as CASRRQSAYEQYF.

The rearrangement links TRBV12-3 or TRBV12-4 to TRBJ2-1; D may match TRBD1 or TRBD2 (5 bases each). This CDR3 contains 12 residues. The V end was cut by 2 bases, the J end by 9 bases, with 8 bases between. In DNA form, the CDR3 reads TGTGCCAGCAGTTTAATTGGGACTGAGCAGTTCTTC. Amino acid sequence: CASSLIGTEQFF.

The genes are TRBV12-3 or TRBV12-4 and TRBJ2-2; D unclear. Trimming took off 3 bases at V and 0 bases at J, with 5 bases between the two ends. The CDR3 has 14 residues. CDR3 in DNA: TGTGCCAGCAGTTTGAACGCGAACACCGGGGAGCTGTTTTTT. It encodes CASSLNANTGELFF.

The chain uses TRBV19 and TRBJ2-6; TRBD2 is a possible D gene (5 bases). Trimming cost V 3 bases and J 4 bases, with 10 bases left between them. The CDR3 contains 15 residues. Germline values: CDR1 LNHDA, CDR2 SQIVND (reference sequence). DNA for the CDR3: TGTGCCAGTAGTATCGCCGGGATCGGGGCCAACGTCCTGACTTTC. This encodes CASSIAGIGANVLTF. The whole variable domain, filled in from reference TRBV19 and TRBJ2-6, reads DGGITQSPKYLFRKEGQNVTLSCEQNLNHDAMYWYRQDPGQGLRLIYYSQIVNDFQKGDIAEGYSVSREKKESFPLTVTSAQKNPTAFYLCASSIAGIGANVLTFGAGSRLTVL.